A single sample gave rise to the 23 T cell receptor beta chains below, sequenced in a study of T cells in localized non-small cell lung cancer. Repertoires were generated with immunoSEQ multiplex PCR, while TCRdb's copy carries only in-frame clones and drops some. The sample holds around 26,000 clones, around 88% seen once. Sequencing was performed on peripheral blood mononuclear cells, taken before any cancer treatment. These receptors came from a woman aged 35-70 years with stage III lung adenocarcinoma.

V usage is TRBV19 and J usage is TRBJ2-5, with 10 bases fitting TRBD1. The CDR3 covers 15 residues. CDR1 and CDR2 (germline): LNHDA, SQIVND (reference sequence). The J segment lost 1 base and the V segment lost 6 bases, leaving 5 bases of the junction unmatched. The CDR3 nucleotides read TGTGCCAGTAGACTCCGGGACAGGGGCCAAGAGACCCAGTACTTC. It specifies CASRLRDRGQETQYF.

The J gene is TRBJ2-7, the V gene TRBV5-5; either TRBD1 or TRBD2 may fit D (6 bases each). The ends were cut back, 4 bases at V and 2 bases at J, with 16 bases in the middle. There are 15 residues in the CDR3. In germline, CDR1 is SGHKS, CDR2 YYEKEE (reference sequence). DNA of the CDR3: TGTGCCAGCAGCCCGGGGGCGGGGAGGACCTACGAGCAGTACTTC. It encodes CASSPGAGRTYEQYF.

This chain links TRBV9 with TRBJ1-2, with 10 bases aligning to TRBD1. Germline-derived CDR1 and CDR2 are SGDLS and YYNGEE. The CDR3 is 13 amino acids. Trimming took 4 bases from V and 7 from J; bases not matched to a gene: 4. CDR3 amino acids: CASSQDRGGGYTF. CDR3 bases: TGTGCCAGCAGCCAGGACAGGGGGGGTGGCTACACCTTC.

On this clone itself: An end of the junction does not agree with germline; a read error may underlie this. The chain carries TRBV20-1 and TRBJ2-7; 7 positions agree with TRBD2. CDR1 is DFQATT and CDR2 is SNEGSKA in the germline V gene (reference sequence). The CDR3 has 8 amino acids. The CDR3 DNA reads TGCAGTGCTGGGGGGAGGGACTTC. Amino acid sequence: CSAGGRDF.

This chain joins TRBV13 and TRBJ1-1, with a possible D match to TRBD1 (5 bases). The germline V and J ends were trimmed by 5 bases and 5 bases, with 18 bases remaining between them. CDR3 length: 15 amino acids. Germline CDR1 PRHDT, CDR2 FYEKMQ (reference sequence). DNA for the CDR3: TGTGCCAGCAGCGCGAGGGACGTTGGGAAAACTGAAGCTTTCTTT. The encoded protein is CASSARDVGKTEAFF.

The CDR3 sequence: CASNLKFAGGPGELFF. The DNA of the CDR3 is TGTGCCAGCAACCTCAAGTTTGCGGGGGGGCCCGGGGAGCTGTTTTTT. The genes are TRBV5-7 and TRBJ2-2; 9 bases are shared with TRBD2. TRBV5-7 is an ORF for which the function is uncertain. Trimming took 6 bases from V and 6 from J; bases not matched to a gene: 12. The CDR3 totals 16 residues.

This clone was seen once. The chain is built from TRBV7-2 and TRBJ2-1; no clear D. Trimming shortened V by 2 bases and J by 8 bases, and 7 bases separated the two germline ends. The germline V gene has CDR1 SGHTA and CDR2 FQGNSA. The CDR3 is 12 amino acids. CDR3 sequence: CASSLWGYEQFF. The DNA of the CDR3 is TGTGCCAGCAGCTTATGGGGATATGAGCAGTTCTTC.

The CDR3 DNA reads TGTGCCAGCTCCCGGACAGGGATGATTGATCAGCCCCAGCATTTT. It translates to CASSRTGMIDQPQHF. The rearrangement links TRBV2 to TRBJ1-5; TRBD1 matches 8 bases. The V segment lost 8 bases and the J segment 5 bases; nucleotides outside the gene matches: 11. CDR3 length: 15 residues. CDR1 SNHLY and CDR2 FYNNEI come from the germline V gene.

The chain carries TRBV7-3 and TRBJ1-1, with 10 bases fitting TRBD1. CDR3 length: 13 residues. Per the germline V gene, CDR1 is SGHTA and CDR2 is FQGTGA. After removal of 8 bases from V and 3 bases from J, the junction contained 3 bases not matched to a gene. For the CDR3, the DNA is TGTGCCAGCGCAGGACAGGGGGACACTGAAGCTTTCTTT. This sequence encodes CASAGQGDTEAFF.

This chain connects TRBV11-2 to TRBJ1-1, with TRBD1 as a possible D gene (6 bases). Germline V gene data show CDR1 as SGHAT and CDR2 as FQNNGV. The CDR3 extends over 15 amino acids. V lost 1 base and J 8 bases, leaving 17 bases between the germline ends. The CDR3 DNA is TGTGCCAGCAGCTTAGGAGGGGGGCTTCCAGCCGAAGCTTTCTTT. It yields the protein CASSLGGGLPAEAFF.

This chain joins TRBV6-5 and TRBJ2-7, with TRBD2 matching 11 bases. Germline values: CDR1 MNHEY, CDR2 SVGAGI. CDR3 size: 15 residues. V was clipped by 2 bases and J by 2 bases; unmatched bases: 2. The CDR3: CASSYGTSGTYEQYF. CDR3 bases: TGTGCCAGCAGTTACGGGACTAGCGGAACCTACGAGCAGTACTTC.

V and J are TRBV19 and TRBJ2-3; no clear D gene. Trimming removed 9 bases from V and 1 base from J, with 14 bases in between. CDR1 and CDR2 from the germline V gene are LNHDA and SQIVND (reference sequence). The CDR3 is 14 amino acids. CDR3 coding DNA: TGTGCCAGCTCCTTTTTCGGAGGCACAGATACGCAGTATTTT. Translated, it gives CASSFFGGTDTQYF.

The CDR3 coding sequence is TGTGCCAGCAGCTTCAGACGGGAGAGTACGCAGTATTTT. This sequence encodes CASSFRRESTQYF. The chain is built from TRBV13 and TRBJ2-3; a possible D gene is TRBD2 (6 bases). Trimming took 3 bases from V and 8 from J, leaving 12 bases between them. From germline, CDR1 is PRHDT and CDR2 FYEKMQ (reference sequence). This CDR3 comprises 13 residues.

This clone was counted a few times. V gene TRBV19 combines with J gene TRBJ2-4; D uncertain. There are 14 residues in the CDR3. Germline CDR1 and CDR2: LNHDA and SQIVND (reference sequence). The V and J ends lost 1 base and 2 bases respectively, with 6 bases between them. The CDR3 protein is CASSIGFTKNIQYF. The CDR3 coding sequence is TGTGCCAGTAGTATAGGATTCACCAAAAACATTCAGTACTTC.

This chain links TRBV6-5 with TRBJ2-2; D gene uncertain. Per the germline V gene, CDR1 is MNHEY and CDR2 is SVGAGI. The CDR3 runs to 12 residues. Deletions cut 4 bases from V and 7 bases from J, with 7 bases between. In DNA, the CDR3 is TGTGCCAGCAGTTTGCCCGTCGGGGAGCTGTTTTTT. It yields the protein CASSLPVGELFF.

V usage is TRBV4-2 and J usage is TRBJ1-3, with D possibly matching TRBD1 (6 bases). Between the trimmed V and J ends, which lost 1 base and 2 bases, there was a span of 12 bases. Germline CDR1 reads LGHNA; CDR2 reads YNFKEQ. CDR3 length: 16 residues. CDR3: CASSQGTAGAGNTIYF. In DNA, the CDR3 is TGTGCCAGCAGCCAAGGGACAGCCGGGGCTGGAAACACCATATATTTT.

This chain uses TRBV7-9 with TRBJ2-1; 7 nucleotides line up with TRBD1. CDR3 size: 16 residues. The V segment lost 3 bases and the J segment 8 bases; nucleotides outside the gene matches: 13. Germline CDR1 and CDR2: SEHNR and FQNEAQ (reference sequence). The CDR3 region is CASSFGQAQSGDEQFF. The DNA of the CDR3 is TGTGCCAGCAGCTTCGGACAGGCCCAATCCGGGGATGAGCAGTTCTTC.

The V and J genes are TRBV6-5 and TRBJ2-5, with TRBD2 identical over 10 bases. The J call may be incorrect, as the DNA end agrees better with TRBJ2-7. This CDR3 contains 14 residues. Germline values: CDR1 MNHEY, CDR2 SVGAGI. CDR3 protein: CASGQGAGGYEQYF. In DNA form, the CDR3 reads TGTGCCAGCGGCCAGGGAGCGGGAGGGTACGAGCAGTACTTC.

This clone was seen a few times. The CDR3 sequence: CATKVYAGANVLTF. CDR3 sequence (DNA): TGTGCCACTAAGGTTTATGCTGGGGCCAACGTCCTGACTTTC. V gene TRBV19 combines with J gene TRBJ2-6; D not resolved. The V gene's germline CDR1 is LNHDA and CDR2 SQIVND (reference sequence). The CDR3 has 14 amino acids. V was cut by 10 bases and J by 2 bases, with 12 bases left in between.

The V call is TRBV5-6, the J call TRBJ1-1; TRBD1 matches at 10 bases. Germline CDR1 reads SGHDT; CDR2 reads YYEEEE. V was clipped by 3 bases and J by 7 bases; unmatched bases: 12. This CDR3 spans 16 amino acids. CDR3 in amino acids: CASSSRDRGIQGEAFF. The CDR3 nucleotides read TGTGCCAGCAGCTCCCGGGACAGGGGAATTCAGGGTGAAGCTTTCTTT.

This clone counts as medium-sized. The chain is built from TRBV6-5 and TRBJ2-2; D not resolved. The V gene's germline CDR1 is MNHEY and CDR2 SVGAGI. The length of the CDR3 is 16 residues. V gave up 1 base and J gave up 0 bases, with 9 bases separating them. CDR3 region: CASSYYGSPNTGELFF. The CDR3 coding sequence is TGTGCCAGCAGTTACTATGGCAGCCCGAACACCGGGGAGCTGTTTTTT.

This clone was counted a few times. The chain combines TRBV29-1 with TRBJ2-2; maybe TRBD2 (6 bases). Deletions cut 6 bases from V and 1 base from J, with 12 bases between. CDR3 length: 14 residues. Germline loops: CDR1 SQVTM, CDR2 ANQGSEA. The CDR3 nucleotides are TGCAGCGTGGGGGGACGCGAGAACACCGGGGAGCTGTTTTTT. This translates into CSVGGRENTGELFF.

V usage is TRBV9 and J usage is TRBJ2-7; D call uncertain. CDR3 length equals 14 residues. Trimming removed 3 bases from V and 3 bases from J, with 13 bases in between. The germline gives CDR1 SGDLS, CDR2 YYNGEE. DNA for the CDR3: TGTGCCAGCAGCGCACACGCTACGGTCTACGAGCAGTACTTC. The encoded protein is CASSAHATVYEQYF.